The 5 T cell receptor beta chains below come from one sample, sequenced in a study of T cell responses to AZD1222 COVID-19 vaccine. TCRdb's copy holds only in-frame clones and misses some; the assay was immunoSEQ multiplex PCR. The sample lists some 130,000 clones, 80% to 95% occurring once. Specimen: peripheral blood, collected 28 days after the second AZD1222 dose. Receptors originate from an adult who received the AZD1222 COVID-19 vaccine.

The chain employs TRBV6-5 and TRBJ1-2, with 9 bases that match TRBD1. After removal of 2 bases from V and 5 bases from J, the junction contained 6 bases not matched to a gene. The germline gives CDR1 MNHEY, CDR2 SVGAGI. CDR3 length equals 15 residues. The CDR3 nucleotides read TGTGCCAGCAGTTACCCGGGACAGGGAACTTATGGCTACACCTTC. Residues: CASSYPGQGTYGYTF.

CDR3 in DNA: TGTGCCAGCAGCCTGGGGACAGGGGATGAGCAGTTCTTC. The encoded protein is CASSLGTGDEQFF. The gene calls are TRBV3-1 (or the pseudogene TRBV3-2) and TRBJ2-1; TRBD1 matches at 10 bases. CDR3 length: 13 amino acids. The V gene end was trimmed by 4 bases and the J gene end by 8 bases; junction bases not matched to a gene: 2. Germline lookup yields CDR1 LGHDT and CDR2 YNNKEL (reference sequence).

The chain joins TRBV6-6 to TRBJ1-5; 8 nucleotides align to TRBD1. The CDR3 has 15 amino acids. The J segment lost 7 bases and the V segment lost 7 bases, leaving 12 bases of the junction unmatched. The germline V gene encodes CDR1 MNHNY and CDR2 SVGAGI (reference sequence). The CDR3 here is CASTKYRGLGQPQHF. CDR3 in DNA: TGTGCCAGCACTAAGTACAGGGGGTTAGGACAGCCCCAGCATTTT.

The chain is built from TRBV27 and TRBJ2-1; 9 nucleotides line up with TRBD2. Germline values: CDR1 MNHEY, CDR2 SMNVEV (reference sequence). The CDR3 runs 16 residues. V gave up 4 bases and J gave up 6 bases; unmatched junction bases: 10. The CDR3 DNA sequence: TGTGCCAGCAGTTCAGGTTCGGCGGGGGGGCTCAATGAGCAGTTCTTC. Translated: CASSSGSAGGLNEQFF.

The chain links TRBV20-1 to TRBJ2-7; D unresolved. Trimming left V 6 bases short and J 3 bases short, with 3 bases between. CDR1 DFQATT and CDR2 SNEGSKA come from the germline V gene (reference sequence). The CDR3 loop spans 9 amino acids. The CDR3 sequence is CSAGYEQYF. The CDR3 nucleotides read TGCAGTGCCGGCTACGAGCAGTACTTC.